This T cell receptor (beta chain) was identified during a study of control samples from healthy donors and cancer patients. Between the trimmed V and J ends, which lost 1 base and 5 bases, there was a span of 15 bases. CDR1 is SGHTS, CDR2 YDEGEE, per germline. CDR3 length: 15 residues. Here immunoSEQ multiplex PCR was the method, and the copy in TCRdb shows in-frame clones only, minus some. The sample contains approximately 100,000 clones, approximately 90% of which appear only once. The specimen was blood. This rearrangement joins TRBV5-8 to TRBJ1-2, with D perhaps TRBD1 (5 bases). The clonotype comes from a man aged 25 to 45 in good health. CDR3 nucleotide sequence: TGTGCCAGCAGCTTGAATGGGGGGACCGGGTATGGCTACACCTTC. Translation: CASSLNGGTGYGYTF. Based on the CDR3 plus reference TRBV5-8 and TRBJ1-2, the full variable domain is EAGVTQSPTHLIKTRGQQATLRCSPISGHTSVYWYQQALGLGLQFLLWYDEGEERNRGNFPPRFSGRQFPNYSSELNVNALELEDSALYLCASSLNGGTGYGYTFGSGTRLTVV.